What follows describes a single TCR beta chain. Because the CDR3's place on the DNA is in doubt, the DNA is left out and the CDR3 is given as listed by TCRdb. These data come from a study of tumor-infiltrating lymphocytes in primary liver carcinoma. The CDR3 length is 15 residues, termini included. The V gene's germline CDR1 is MNHNY and CDR2 SVGAGI (reference sequence). Reverse transcription of 450 to 500 ng total RNA with a constant-region primer produced TCR beta cDNA. A slightly modified ARM-PCR protocol with three nested multiplex PCR rounds produced these TCR beta libraries. TRBV1-TRBV30 forward primers and a C-beta reverse primer were used in the first two PCR rounds, which each ran for about 10 cycles. TCRdb called the multiplex PCR reads again in MiXCR, with one record for every CDR3 protein. The sample holds around 100,000 distinct CDR3 sequences; around 66% are singletons and the top ten take roughly 12%.

Taking about 17-31 mg of unsorted bulk tissue, the authors co-extracted RNA and DNA. Samples were taken from five separate regions (per tumor). Sequencing was performed on liver tumor tissue from sampling region 2. Subset specified: tumor region T2, inferior pole. J is TRBJ1-2 and V is TRBV6-6; TRBD1 is taken as the D call from the table, unchecked against the DNA. The source of this sequence is a woman in her sixties with primary liver carcinoma and hepatitis B virus infection. CDR3 region: CASILGHGVYYGYTF.